Listed below are T cell receptor beta chains from one sample, sequenced in a study of CD8 T cells in ankylosing spondylitis. TCRdb re-analysed the 5' RACE reads in MiXCR, keeping a single row per CDR3 protein. The table records about 140,000 distinct CDR3 sequences, about 6.7% of them present only once. Sequencing was done on a sample of blood, either unsorted or a sorted T cell fraction (not recorded which). The origin of the receptors is a female donor with ankylosing spondylitis or in good health (not recorded which). The CDR3 runs from the conserved cysteine through the conserved F or W. The D gene is left open where the match is weak. Clone size is not always given. Where it is, it says once, few, many or a class for expanded clones.

len | j_gene | abundance | d_gene | v_gene | CDR3nt | CDR3aa
16 | TRBJ2-1 | many | TRBD2 | TRBV19 | TGTGCCAGTCTCGCGCCCGGGGGGGGCTCCTACAATGAGCAGTTCTTC | CASLAPGGGSYNEQFF
12 | TRBJ1-2 | - | TRBD1 | TRBV5-6 | TGTGCCAGCAGCTCAACAGGGGTCGGCTACACCTTC | CASSSTGVGYTF
15 | TRBJ2-2 | - | - | TRBV7-9 | TGTGCCAGCAGCTTAGGATTAAGTCGAACCGGGGAGCTGTTTTTT | CASSLGLSRTGELFF
14 | TRBJ2-3 | many | - | TRBV7-9 | TGTGCCAGCAGCGGCGGACCGTCCTTCGATACGCAGTATTTT | CASSGGPSFDTQYF
11 | TRBJ2-2 | medium-sized | - | TRBV7-2 | TGTGCCAGCAGCTTTGGCGGGGAGCTGTTTTTT | CASSFGGELFF
14 | TRBJ2-5 | many | TRBD2 | TRBV20-1 | TGCAGTGCTCCCGTCCTAGCGGGGCCCGAGACCCAGTACTTC | CSAPVLAGPETQYF
13 | TRBJ2-5 | many | TRBD1 | TRBV28 | TGTGCCAGCAGTTCCGGGACAGGCCTTAGGGCCACCTTC | CASSSGTGLRATF
14 | TRBJ1-6 | few | - | TRBV7-8 | TGTGCCAGCAGCTTAGGGGGTACCCTTTCACCCCTCCACTTT | CASSLGGTLSPLHF
14 | TRBJ1-2 | many | - | TRBV27 | TGTGCCAGCAGTTTATCCGGCCAACTTGGTGGCTACACCTTC | CASSLSGQLGGYTF
10 | TRBJ1-2 | - | - | TRBV20-1 | TGCAGTCCTTACTCCTATGGCTACACCTTC | CSPYSYGYTF
17 | TRBJ2-7 | many | - | TRBV2 | TGTGCCAGCAGTGAAGCGGGGCTGACAGGTTTAGGCTACGAGCAGTACTTC | CASSEAGLTGLGYEQYF
14 | TRBJ2-5 | many | - | TRBV20-1 | TGCAGTGCTAGCGCGGAGCAGTTCCAAGAGACCCAGTACTTC | CSASAEQFQETQYF
16 | TRBJ1-5 | many | - | TRBV14 | TGTGCCAGCAGCCAAGACAAGGACCCGTGGAATCAGCCCCAGCATTTT | CASSQDKDPWNQPQHF
16 | TRBJ2-5 | few | - | TRBV18 | TGTGCCAGCTCACCACTGACTACCGTGTCCCAAGAGACCCAGTACTTC | CASSPLTTVSQETQYF
16 | TRBJ2-1 | - | - | TRBV5-1 | TGCGCCAGCAGCTTGGGAGTGGGGTCCTCCTACAATGAGCAGTTCTTC | CASSLGVGSSYNEQFF
16 | TRBJ2-5 | many | - | TRBV7-2 | TGTGCCAGCAGCTTAGCTGCTACCTTGGGTATTGAGACCCAGTACTTC | CASSLAATLGIETQYF
16 | TRBJ2-1 | many | TRBD2 | TRBV12-3/TRBV12-4 | TGTGCCAGCAGTCGACTAGCGGGGGATATGTACAATGAGCAGTTCTTC | CASSRLAGDMYNEQFF
20 | TRBJ2-6 | many | TRBD2 | TRBV7-2 | TGTGCCAGCAGCTCTCCGGGGACTAGCGGGGGACTTTCTGGGGCCAACGTCCTGACTTTC | CASSSPGTSGGLSGANVLTF
15 | TRBJ2-1 | - | - | TRBV7-8 | TGTGCCAGCAGCTTAGTAGGAGGGGGGTACAATGAGCAGTTCTTC | CASSLVGGGYNEQFF
17 | TRBJ1-6 | many | TRBD1 | TRBV7-2 | TGTGCCAGCAGCAGACTGACAGGGGGCTCCTATAATTCACCCCTCCACTTT | CASSRLTGGSYNSPLHF
15 | TRBJ1-5 | many | - | TRBV6-1 | TGTGCCAGCAGTGAATCATTGGGTCCGGGGCAGCCCCAGCATTTT | CASSESLGPGQPQHF
13 | TRBJ2-7 | - | - | TRBV30 | TGTGCCTGGAGTAAGGGGGAATCGGTCGAGCAGTACTTC | CAWSKGESVEQYF
13 | TRBJ1-1 | - | - | TRBV9 | TGTGCCAGCAGCGCAACGCTGAACAGTGAAGCTTTCTTT | CASSATLNSEAFF
13 | TRBJ2-5 | many | TRBD1 | TRBV2 | TGTGCCAGCAGACGACAGGGGGGGGAGACCCAGTACTTC | CASRRQGGETQYF
15 | TRBJ1-2 | many | - | TRBV28 | TGTGCCAGCAGTGTAGCAGGGGTAGCTAACTATGGCTACACCTTC | CASSVAGVANYGYTF
15 | TRBJ2-3 | many | TRBD2 | TRBV5-1 | TGCGCCAGCAGCTTGGAAGCTCCCATAGCGGGTGCGCAGTATTTT | CASSLEAPIAGAQYF
13 | TRBJ1-5 | many | - | TRBV7-9 | TGTGCCAGCAGCTTAGGTGGGGATCAGCCCCAGCATTTT | CASSLGGDQPQHF
13 | TRBJ1-4 | many | - | TRBV5-1 | TGCGCCAGCAGCTTGGAATTGGGTGAAAAACTGTTTTTT | CASSLELGEKLFF
12 | TRBJ1-4 | many | - | TRBV20-1 | TGCAGTGTACTTGCGGCTAATGAAAAACTGTTTTTT | CSVLAANEKLFF
14 | TRBJ1-5 | many | - | TRBV11-2 | TGTGCCAGCAGCACAGGTCAGGGAAGACAGCCCCAGCATTTT | CASSTGQGRQPQHF
14 | TRBJ1-1 | many | - | TRBV5-1 | TGCGCCAGCACCGACGTGGTCCATGGGACTGAAGCTTTCTTT | CASTDVVHGTEAFF
10 | TRBJ2-7 | few | - | TRBV12-2 | TGTGCAAGTCGCTTGTACGAGCAGTACTTC | CASRLYEQYF
14 | TRBJ2-1 | - | - | TRBV5-1 | TGCGCCAGCAGCTTGGGGGCTAGTATGAATGAGCAGTTCTTC | CASSLGASMNEQFF
14 | TRBJ1-1 | many | - | TRBV6-1 | TGTGCCAGCAGCTTGTTCGCATCGAACACTGAAGCTTTCTTT | CASSLFASNTEAFF
13 | TRBJ1-1 | - | - | TRBV10-3 | TGTGCCATCAGTGAGGAACAGAACACTGAAGCTTTCTTT | CAISEEQNTEAFF
15 | TRBJ2-1 | - | - | TRBV7-9 | TGTGCCAGCAGCCACAGGGAGTTATCCCACAATGAGCAGTTCTTC | CASSHRELSHNEQFF
16 | TRBJ2-7 | many | TRBD2 | TRBV7-6 | TGTGCCAGCAGCTTAGCCCCTAGCGGGGGGCCATACGAGCAGTACTTC | CASSLAPSGGPYEQYF
15 | TRBJ2-5 | - | - | TRBV30 | TGTGCCTGGAGTCAGGGGGCGGGGGCCCAAGAGACCCAGTACTTC | CAWSQGAGAQETQYF
14 | TRBJ1-6 | many | - | TRBV18 | TGTGCCAGCTCACGGCCGGGGGCGAATTCACCCCTCCACTTT | CASSRPGANSPLHF
15 | TRBJ1-1 | many | - | TRBV5-1 | TGCGCCAGCAGCCCGGACGGGACACTTAACACTGAAGCTTTCTTT | CASSPDGTLNTEAFF